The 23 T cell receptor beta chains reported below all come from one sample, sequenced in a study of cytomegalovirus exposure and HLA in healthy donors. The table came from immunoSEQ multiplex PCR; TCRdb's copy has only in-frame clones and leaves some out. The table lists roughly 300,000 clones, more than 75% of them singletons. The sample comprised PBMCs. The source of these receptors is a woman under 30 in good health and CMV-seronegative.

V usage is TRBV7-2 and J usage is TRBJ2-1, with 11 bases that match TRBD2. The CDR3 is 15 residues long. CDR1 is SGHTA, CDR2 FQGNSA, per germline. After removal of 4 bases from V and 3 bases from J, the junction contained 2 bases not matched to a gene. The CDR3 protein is CASSYGLAGYNEQFF. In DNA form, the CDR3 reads TGTGCCAGCAGCTATGGACTAGCGGGCTACAATGAGCAGTTCTTC.

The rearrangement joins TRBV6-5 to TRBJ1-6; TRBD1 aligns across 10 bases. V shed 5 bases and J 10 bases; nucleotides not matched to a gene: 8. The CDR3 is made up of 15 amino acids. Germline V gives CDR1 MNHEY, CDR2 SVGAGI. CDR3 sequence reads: CASSVSDRGQSPLHF. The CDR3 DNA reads TGTGCCAGCAGTGTAAGCGACAGGGGGCAATCACCCCTCCACTTT.

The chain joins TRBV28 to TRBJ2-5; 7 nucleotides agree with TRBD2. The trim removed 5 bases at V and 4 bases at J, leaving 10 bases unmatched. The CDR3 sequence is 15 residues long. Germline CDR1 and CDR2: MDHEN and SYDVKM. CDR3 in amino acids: CASSNRLAGGETQYF. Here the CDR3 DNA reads TGTGCCAGCAGTAACAGACTAGCCGGGGGAGAGACCCAGTACTTC. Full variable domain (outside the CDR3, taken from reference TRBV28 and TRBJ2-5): DVKVTQSSRYLVKRTGEKVFLECVQDMDHENMFWYRQDPGLGLRLIYFSYDVKMKEKGDIPEGYSVSREKKERFSLILESASTNQTSMYLCASSNRLAGGETQYFGPGTRLLVL.

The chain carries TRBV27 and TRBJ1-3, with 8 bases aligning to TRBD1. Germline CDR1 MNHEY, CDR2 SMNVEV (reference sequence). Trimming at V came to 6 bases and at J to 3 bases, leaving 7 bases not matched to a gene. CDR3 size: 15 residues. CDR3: CASRPTGGSGNTIYF. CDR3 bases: TGTGCCAGCAGGCCCACAGGGGGAAGTGGAAACACCATATATTTT.

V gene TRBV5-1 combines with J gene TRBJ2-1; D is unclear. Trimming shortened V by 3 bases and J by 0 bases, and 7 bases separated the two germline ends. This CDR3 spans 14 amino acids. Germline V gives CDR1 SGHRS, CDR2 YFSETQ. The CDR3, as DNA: TGCGCCAGCAGCTCTCGGAGCTCCTACAATGAGCAGTTCTTC. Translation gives CASSSRSSYNEQFF.

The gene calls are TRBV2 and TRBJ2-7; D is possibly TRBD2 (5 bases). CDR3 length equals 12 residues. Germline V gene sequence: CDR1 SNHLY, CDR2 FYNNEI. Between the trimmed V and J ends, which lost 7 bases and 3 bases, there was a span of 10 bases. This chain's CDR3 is CASMEGSYEQYF. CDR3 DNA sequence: TGTGCCAGCATGGAAGGGAGCTACGAGCAGTACTTC.

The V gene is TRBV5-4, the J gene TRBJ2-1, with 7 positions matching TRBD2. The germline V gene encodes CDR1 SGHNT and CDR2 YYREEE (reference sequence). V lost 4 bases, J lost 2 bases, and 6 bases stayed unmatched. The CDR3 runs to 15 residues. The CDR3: CASSVSSGTYNEQFF. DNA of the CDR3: TGTGCCAGCAGCGTATCTAGCGGTACCTACAATGAGCAGTTCTTC.

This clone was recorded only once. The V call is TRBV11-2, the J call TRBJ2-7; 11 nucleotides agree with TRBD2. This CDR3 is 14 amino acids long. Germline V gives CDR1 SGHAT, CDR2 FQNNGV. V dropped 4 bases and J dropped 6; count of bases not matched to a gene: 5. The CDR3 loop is CASSSALAGGEQYF. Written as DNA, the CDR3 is TGTGCCAGCAGCTCCGCGCTAGCGGGAGGCGAGCAGTACTTC.

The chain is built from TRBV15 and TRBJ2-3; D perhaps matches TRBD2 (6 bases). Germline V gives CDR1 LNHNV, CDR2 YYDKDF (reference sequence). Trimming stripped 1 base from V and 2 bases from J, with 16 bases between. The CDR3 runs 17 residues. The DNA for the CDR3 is TGTGCCACCAGCAGAGGGGGGACTCTTTCCTCCACAGATACGCAGTATTTT. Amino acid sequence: CATSRGGTLSSTDTQYF.

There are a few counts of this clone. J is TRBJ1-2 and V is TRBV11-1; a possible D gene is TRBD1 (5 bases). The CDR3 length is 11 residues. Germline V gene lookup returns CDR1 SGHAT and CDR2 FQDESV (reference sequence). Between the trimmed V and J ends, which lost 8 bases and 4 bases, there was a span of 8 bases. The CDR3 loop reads CASRGTYGYTF. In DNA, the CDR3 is TGTGCCAGCCGGGGGACCTATGGCTACACCTTC.

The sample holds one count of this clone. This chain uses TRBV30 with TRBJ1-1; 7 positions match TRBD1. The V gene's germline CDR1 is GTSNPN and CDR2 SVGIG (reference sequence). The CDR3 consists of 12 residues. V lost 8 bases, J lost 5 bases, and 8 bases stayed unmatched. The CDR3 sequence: CAERQGFTEAFF. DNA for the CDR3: TGTGCCGAACGACAGGGATTTACTGAAGCTTTCTTT.

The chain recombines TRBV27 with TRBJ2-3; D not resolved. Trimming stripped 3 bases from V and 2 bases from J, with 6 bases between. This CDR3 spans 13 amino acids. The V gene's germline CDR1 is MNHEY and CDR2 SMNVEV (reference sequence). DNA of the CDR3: TGTGCCAGCAGTTTTACTGCCACAGATACGCAGTATTTT. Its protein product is CASSFTATDTQYF.

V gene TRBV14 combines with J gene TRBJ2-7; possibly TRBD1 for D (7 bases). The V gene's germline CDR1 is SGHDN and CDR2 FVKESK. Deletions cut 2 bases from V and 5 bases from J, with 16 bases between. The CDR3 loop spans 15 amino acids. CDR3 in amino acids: CASSQSGQGGHEQYF. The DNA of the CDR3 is TGTGCCAGCAGCCAATCGGGGCAGGGGGGCCACGAGCAGTACTTC.

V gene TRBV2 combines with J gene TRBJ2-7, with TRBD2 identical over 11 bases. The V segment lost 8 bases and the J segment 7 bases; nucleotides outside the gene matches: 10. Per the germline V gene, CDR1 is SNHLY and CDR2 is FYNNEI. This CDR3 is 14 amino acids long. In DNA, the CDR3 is TGTGCCAGCCCGCCACTAGCGGGAGATGAAGAGCAGTACTTC. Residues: CASPPLAGDEEQYF.

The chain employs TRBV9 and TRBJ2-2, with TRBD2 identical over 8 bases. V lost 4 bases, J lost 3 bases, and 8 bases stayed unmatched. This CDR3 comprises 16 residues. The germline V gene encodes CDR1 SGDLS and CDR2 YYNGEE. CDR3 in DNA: TGTGCCAGCAGCCCCCGGGGGGGAGGGGACACCGGGGAGCTGTTTTTT. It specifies CASSPRGGGDTGELFF.

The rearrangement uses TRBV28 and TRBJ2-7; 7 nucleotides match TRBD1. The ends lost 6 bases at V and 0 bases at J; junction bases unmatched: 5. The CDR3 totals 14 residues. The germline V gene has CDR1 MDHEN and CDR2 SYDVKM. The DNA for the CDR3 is TGTGCCAGCAGATCGGGACAGTCCTCCTACGAGCAGTACTTC. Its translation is CASRSGQSSYEQYF.

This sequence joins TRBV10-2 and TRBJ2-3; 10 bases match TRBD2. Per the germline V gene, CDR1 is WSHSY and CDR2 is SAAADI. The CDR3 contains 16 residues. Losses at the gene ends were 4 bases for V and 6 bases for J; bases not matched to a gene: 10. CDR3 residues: CASSGTKDSGRDTQYF. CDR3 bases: TGCGCCAGCAGTGGGACCAAGGATAGCGGGAGGGATACGCAGTATTTT.

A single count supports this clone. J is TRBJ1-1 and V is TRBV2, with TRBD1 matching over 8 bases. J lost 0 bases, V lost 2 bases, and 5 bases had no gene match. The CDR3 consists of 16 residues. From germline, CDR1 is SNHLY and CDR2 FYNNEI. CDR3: CASSEYRTGMNTEAFF. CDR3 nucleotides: TGTGCCAGCAGTGAATACAGGACAGGGATGAACACTGAAGCTTTCTTT.

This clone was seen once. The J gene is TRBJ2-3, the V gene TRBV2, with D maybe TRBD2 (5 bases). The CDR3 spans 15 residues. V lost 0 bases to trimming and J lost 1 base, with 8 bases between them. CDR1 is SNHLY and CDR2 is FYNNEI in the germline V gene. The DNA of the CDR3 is TGTGCCAGCAGTGAAGCGGGAGCGGGCACAGATACGCAGTATTTT. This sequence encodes CASSEAGAGTDTQYF.

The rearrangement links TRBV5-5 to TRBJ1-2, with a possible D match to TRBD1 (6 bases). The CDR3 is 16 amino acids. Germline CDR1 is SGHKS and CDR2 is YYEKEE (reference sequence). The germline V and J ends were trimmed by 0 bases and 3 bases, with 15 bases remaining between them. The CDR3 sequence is CASSLAHVGGHYGYTF. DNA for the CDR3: TGTGCCAGCAGCTTGGCCCATGTGGGGGGGCACTATGGCTACACCTTC.

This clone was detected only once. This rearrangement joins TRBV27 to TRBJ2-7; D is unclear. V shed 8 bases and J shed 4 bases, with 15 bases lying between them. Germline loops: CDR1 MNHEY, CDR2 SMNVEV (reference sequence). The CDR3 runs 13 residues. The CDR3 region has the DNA TGTGCCAGCCGCATAAGCCTCGCTTACGAGCAGTACTTC. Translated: CASRISLAYEQYF.

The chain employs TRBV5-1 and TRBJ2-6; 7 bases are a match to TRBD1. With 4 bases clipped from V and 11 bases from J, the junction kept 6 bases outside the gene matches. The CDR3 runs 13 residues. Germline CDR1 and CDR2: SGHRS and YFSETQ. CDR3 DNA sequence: TGCGCCAGCAGCAGAGGACAGGAGGACGTCCTGACTTTC. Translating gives CASSRGQEDVLTF.

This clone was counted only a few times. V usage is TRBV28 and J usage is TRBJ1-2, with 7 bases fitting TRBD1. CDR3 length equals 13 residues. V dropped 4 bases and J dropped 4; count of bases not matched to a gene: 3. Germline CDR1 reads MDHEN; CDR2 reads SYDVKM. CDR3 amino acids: CASSSGTVYGYTF. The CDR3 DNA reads TGTGCCAGCAGTTCTGGGACAGTCTATGGCTACACCTTC.